This TCR beta chain was recorded in a study of blood T cells in healthy people across ages. Whole-study results and caveats: A roughly linear age-dependent decrease characterized TCR beta diversity per million T cells. Naive T cell percentage and TCR beta diversity correlated strongly.

Alongside a J-beta primer mix, a sample-barcoded 5' primer served in a second PCR lasting roughly 6 to 12 cycles. MiXCR, run by TCRdb on the 5' RACE reads, gives a single entry per CDR3 protein. This table holds 580,000 or so distinct CDR3 sequences, roughly 43% found once. With respect to this clonotype: The antigen is unknown.

Germline loops: CDR1 MNHEY, CDR2 SMNVEV (reference sequence). The CDR3 is made up of 15 amino acids. V lost 2 bases and J lost 3; bases outside the gene matches: 3. The chain employs TRBV27 and TRBJ2-7, with 11 positions matching TRBD2. Source material: blood. The receptor comes from a man of 80 years or more in good health. CDR3 residues: CASSLVLAGVYEQYF. The CDR3 DNA reads TGTGCCAGCAGTTTAGTACTAGCGGGAGTCTACGAGCAGTACTTC.